The present T cell receptor (beta chain) was sequenced within a study of blood T cell repertoires in COVID-19. Looking at the study overall: Both acute and convalescent COVID-19 samples were obtained from the United States, Italy and Spain.

The method was immunoSEQ multiplex PCR; TCRdb's version includes in-frame clones alone and lacks a portion of them. The repertoire holds about 130,000 clones, with around 75% as singletons. Germline CDR1 reads GTSNPN; CDR2 reads SVGIG (reference sequence). V gave up 1 base and J gave up 1 base, with 6 bases separating them. This CDR3 contains 13 residues. Sequencing was performed on peripheral blood. The clonotype originates from a woman in her seventies with COVID-19, enrolled during active disease. The chain joins TRBV30 to TRBJ2-3; a possible D gene is TRBD2 (6 bases). The CDR3 region is CAWSAGGTDTQYF. CDR3 sequence (DNA): TGTGCCTGGAGTGCGGGGGGCACAGATACGCAGTATTTT.